The 22 T cell receptor beta chains reported below all come from one sample, sequenced in a study of OX40 agonist ivuxolimab in advanced cancers. Assay: immunoSEQ multiplex PCR; the TCRdb copy retains only in-frame clones and omits some. The data show about 89,000 clones, roughly 93% seen once. The sample here was CD4+ or CD8+ T cells sorted from blood, taken in a trial of the OX40 agonist ivuxolimab. The receptors originated from an adult with an advanced solid tumor such as melanoma, head and neck, liver or kidney cancer.

The V and J genes are TRBV7-9 and TRBJ1-1; TRBD1 might be the D (5 bases). The CDR3 totals 14 residues. CDR1 is SEHNR, CDR2 FQNEAQ, per germline (reference sequence). V lost 3 bases and J 1 base, leaving 9 bases between the germline ends. Here the CDR3 reads CASSFRDGNTEAFF. CDR3 bases: TGTGCCAGCAGCTTCCGGGACGGGAACACTGAAGCTTTCTTT.

The rearrangement links TRBV18 to TRBJ2-7, with 8 bases fitting TRBD1. This CDR3 is built from 14 residues. Per germline, CDR1 KGHSH and CDR2 LQKENI. Trimming took 3 bases from V and 1 from J; bases not matched to a gene: 2. The CDR3 DNA reads TGTGCCAGCTCACCCGGGACAGGTTCCTACGAGCAGTACTTC. Its protein product is CASSPGTGSYEQYF. Using reference TRBV18 and TRBJ2-7 for the parts outside the CDR3, the full variable domain is NAGVMQNPRHLVRRRGQEARLRCSPMKGHSHVYWYRQLPEEGLKFMVYLQKENIIDESGMPKERFSAEFPKEGPSILRIQQVVRGDSAAYFCASSPGTGSYEQYFGPGTRLTVT.

The V gene is TRBV19, the J gene TRBJ1-5; no definite D call. Trimming removed 5 bases from V and 5 bases from J, with 16 bases in between. CDR3 length: 15 amino acids. CDR1 is LNHDA, CDR2 SQIVND, per germline (reference sequence). CDR3 sequence (DNA): TGTGCCAGTAGTGTTTCGGGCCAGATTGATCAGCCCCAGCATTTT. Translation gives CASSVSGQIDQPQHF.

The rearrangement joins TRBV5-6 to TRBJ2-1, with a weak D call TRBD2 (6 bases). Germline loops: CDR1 SGHDT, CDR2 YYEEEE. The ends were cut back, 2 bases at V and 2 bases at J, with 14 bases in the middle. The CDR3 covers 16 residues. Here the CDR3 DNA reads TGTGCCAGCAGCTTTGGGGCGGGATCCGCCTACAATGAGCAGTTCTTC. This gives the protein CASSFGAGSAYNEQFF.

This chain connects TRBV7-9 to TRBJ1-5; perhaps TRBD1 as D (6 bases). The CDR3 consists of 14 residues. Germline V gene sequence: CDR1 SEHNR, CDR2 FQNEAQ (reference sequence). Between the trimmed V and J ends, which lost 4 bases and 7 bases, there was a span of 14 bases. The CDR3 region has the DNA TGTGCCAGCAGCTCAGGAACAGGGCCCCAGCCCCAGCATTTT. Encoded protein: CASSSGTGPQPQHF.

The sample holds one count of this clone. CDR3: CASSATWETEAFF. In DNA, the CDR3 is TGTGCCAGTAGCGCGACTTGGGAGACTGAAGCTTTCTTT. This chain links TRBV19 with TRBJ1-1; D unresolved. Germline V gene lookup returns CDR1 LNHDA and CDR2 SQIVND (reference sequence). V gave up 6 bases and J gave up 5 bases, with 13 bases separating them. This CDR3 region has 13 residues.

The rearrangement uses TRBV7-2 and TRBJ1-2, with unresolved D. Germline CDR1 reads SGHTA; CDR2 reads FQGNSA. This CDR3 comprises 15 residues. Between the trimmed V and J ends, which lost 1 base and 0 bases, there was a span of 9 bases. The chain's CDR3 is CASSLGPASNYGYTF. The CDR3 region has the DNA TGTGCCAGCAGCTTAGGGCCGGCGTCTAACTATGGCTACACCTTC. Full variable domain (rest looked up from reference TRBV7-2 and TRBJ1-2): GAGVSQSPSNKVTEKGKDVELRCDPISGHTALYWYRQSLGQGLEFLIYFQGNSAPDKSGLPSDRFSAERTGGSVSTLTIQRTQQEDSAVYLCASSLGPASNYGYTFGSGTRLTVV.

V and J are TRBV30 and TRBJ2-2; no reliable D call. CDR1 and CDR2 (germline): GTSNPN, SVGIG (reference sequence). The CDR3 runs to 16 residues. V dropped 0 bases and J dropped 0 bases, with 11 bases sitting between them. The CDR3 loop is CAWSVGRATNTGELFF. Here the CDR3 DNA reads TGTGCCTGGAGTGTAGGAAGGGCGACGAACACCGGGGAGCTGTTTTTT.

This chain joins TRBV10-3 and TRBJ1-1, with a possible D match to TRBD1 (5 bases). V was pared by 2 bases and J by 4 bases, with 14 bases between. The CDR3 is 15 amino acids. CDR1 is ENHRY and CDR2 is SYGVKD in the germline V gene. The CDR3, as DNA: TGTGCCATCAGTGAGGCTCTGGGGGGATTCACTGAAGCTTTCTTT. It yields the protein CAISEALGGFTEAFF.

V gene TRBV28 combines with J gene TRBJ1-5, with a possible D match to TRBD1 (5 bases). Germline lookup yields CDR1 MDHEN and CDR2 SYDVKM. The CDR3 is 15 residues long. Trimming left V 5 bases short and J 5 bases short, with 16 bases between. CDR3 coding DNA: TGTGCCAGCAGTATCGGGACCGCGCGGGATCAGCCCCAGCATTTT. It encodes CASSIGTARDQPQHF.

In this sample, this clone turned up a few times. The V call is TRBV5-4, the J call TRBJ1-6; no clear D gene. The CDR3 covers 15 residues. Trimming stripped 0 bases from V and 7 bases from J, with 11 bases between. Germline V gives CDR1 SGHNT, CDR2 YYREEE (reference sequence). This CDR3 is CASSLGTSGNSPLHF. In DNA, the CDR3 is TGTGCCAGCAGCTTGGGAACATCGGGAAATTCACCCCTCCACTTT.

V gene TRBV28 combines with J gene TRBJ2-5; no firm D call. V was shortened by 5 bases and J by 2 bases, with 21 bases between the two germline ends. The germline V gene has CDR1 MDHEN and CDR2 SYDVKM. The CDR3 runs to 17 residues. The CDR3 loop reads CASSPTRAAQIQETQYF. CDR3 bases: TGTGCCAGCAGTCCTACCCGGGCCGCTCAGATACAAGAGACCCAGTACTTC.

In its sample, this clone was seen a few times. The V call is TRBV5-1, the J call TRBJ2-5, with no clear D. The V end was cut by 2 bases, the J end by 1 base, with 0 bases between. Per germline, CDR1 SGHRS and CDR2 YFSETQ. This CDR3 comprises 11 residues. The CDR3 reads CASSFQETQYF. The CDR3 DNA reads TGCGCCAGCAGCTTCCAAGAGACCCAGTACTTC.

J is TRBJ2-7 and V is TRBV6-1, with 12 bases aligning to TRBD1. The V segment lost 6 bases and the J segment 5 bases; nucleotides outside the gene matches: 2. The CDR3 spans 13 residues. CDR1 is MNHNS and CDR2 is SASEGT in the germline V gene. CDR3 residues: CASRGQGANEQYF. CDR3 nucleotides: TGTGCCAGCAGGGGACAGGGGGCGAACGAGCAGTACTTC.

The genes are TRBV5-1 and TRBJ2-5; perhaps TRBD1 as D (6 bases). The CDR3 loop spans 12 amino acids. The germline V gene encodes CDR1 SGHRS and CDR2 YFSETQ. V was pared by 5 bases and J by 4 bases, with 9 bases between. The CDR3 sequence is CASRRDTETQYF. The CDR3 bases are TGCGCCAGCAGGAGGGACACAGAGACCCAGTACTTC.

This clone was seen a single time. The chain carries TRBV5-4 and TRBJ1-2; 7 bases match TRBD1. Trimming took 2 bases from V and 5 from J; bases not matched to a gene: 3. This CDR3 is 13 amino acids long. Germline V gene data show CDR1 as SGHNT and CDR2 as YYREEE (reference sequence). CDR3 in DNA: TGTGCCAGCAGCTTAGGGACAGAGTATGGCTACACCTTC. It codes for CASSLGTEYGYTF.

V and J are TRBV5-6 and TRBJ2-3; D uncertain. Germline V gene data show CDR1 as SGHDT and CDR2 as YYEEEE. This CDR3 has 11 residues. V was pared by 0 bases and J by 4 bases, with 0 bases between. CDR3 sequence reads: CASSLADTQYF. The DNA of the CDR3 is TGTGCCAGCAGCTTGGCAGATACGCAGTATTTT.

The chain uses TRBV28 and TRBJ2-5, with 9 bases matching TRBD1. Losses at the gene ends were 6 bases for V and 1 base for J; bases not matched to a gene: 9. The germline V gene has CDR1 MDHEN and CDR2 SYDVKM. This CDR3 has 16 amino acids. The CDR3, as DNA: TGTGCCAGCAGCCTACTTGGGACAGGGCCCCAAGAGACCCAGTACTTC. Encoded protein: CASSLLGTGPQETQYF.

The chain has TRBV9 and TRBJ1-4; TRBD1 matches 9 bases. Trimming cost V 2 bases and J 5 bases; bases outside gene matches: 7. CDR1 is SGDLS, CDR2 YYNGEE, per germline. The CDR3 is 16 residues long. DNA for the CDR3: TGTGCCAGCAGCGTCGGGGGACAGGGAAGGAATGAAAAACTGTTTTTT. Its translation: CASSVGGQGRNEKLFF. The full variable domain, in which reference TRBV9 and TRBJ1-4 provide the parts outside the CDR3, is DSGVTQTPKHLITATGQRVTLRCSPRSGDLSVYWYQQSLDQGLQFLIQYYNGEERAKGNILERFSAQQFPDLHSELNLSSLELGDSALYFCASSVGGQGRNEKLFFGSGTQLSVL.

The rearrangement uses TRBV18 and TRBJ2-1; 10 bases are a match to TRBD1. Per germline, CDR1 KGHSH and CDR2 LQKENI. With V trimmed by 5 bases and J by 4 bases, 2 bases remained unmatched. This CDR3 has 14 residues. The CDR3 region is CASSGTGVYNEQFF. CDR3 nucleotide sequence: TGTGCCAGCTCAGGGACAGGGGTATACAATGAGCAGTTCTTC. Based on the CDR3 plus reference TRBV18 and TRBJ2-1, the full variable domain is NAGVMQNPRHLVRRRGQEARLRCSPMKGHSHVYWYRQLPEEGLKFMVYLQKENIIDESGMPKERFSAEFPKEGPSILRIQQVVRGDSAAYFCASSGTGVYNEQFFGPGTRLTVL.

V gene TRBV7-2 combines with J gene TRBJ2-7, with 10 bases lining up with TRBD2. The CDR3 is 16 amino acids. Germline trimming cut 2 bases from V and 3 bases from J; bases unmatched to any gene: 7. Germline lookup yields CDR1 SGHTA and CDR2 FQGNSA. CDR3: CASSLIGASGGYEQYF. Here the CDR3 DNA reads TGTGCCAGCAGCTTAATAGGGGCTAGCGGGGGCTACGAGCAGTACTTC.

The chain combines TRBV9 with TRBJ2-2; D unresolved. The CDR3 loop spans 14 amino acids. Germline V gene data show CDR1 as SGDLS and CDR2 as YYNGEE. With 5 bases removed from V and 5 bases from J, the gap between germline ends came to 13 bases. In nucleotides, the CDR3 is TGTGCCAGCAGATTTAGTCCTGCGACCGGGGAGCTGTTTTTT. It translates to CASRFSPATGELFF.